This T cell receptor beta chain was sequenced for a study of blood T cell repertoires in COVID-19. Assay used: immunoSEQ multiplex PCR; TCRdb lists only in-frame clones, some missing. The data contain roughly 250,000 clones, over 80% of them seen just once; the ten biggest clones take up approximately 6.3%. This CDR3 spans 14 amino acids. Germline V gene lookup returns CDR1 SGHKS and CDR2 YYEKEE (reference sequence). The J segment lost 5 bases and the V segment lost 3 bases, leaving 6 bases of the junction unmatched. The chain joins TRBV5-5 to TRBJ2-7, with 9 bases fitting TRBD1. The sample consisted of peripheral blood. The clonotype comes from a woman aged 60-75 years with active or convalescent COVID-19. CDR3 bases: TGTGCCAGCAGCTACGGGACAGGGCTTAACGAGCAGTACTTC. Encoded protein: CASSYGTGLNEQYF.